This is a list of T cell receptor beta chains from one sample in a study of control samples from healthy donors and cancer patients. The protocol was immunoSEQ multiplex PCR, while the TCRdb copy is restricted to in-frame clones and leaves out a portion. The sample lists some 150,000 clones, roughly 95% occurring once. Sequencing was performed on blood. These receptors originate from a woman aged 25 to 39 in good health. The CDR3 runs from the conserved cysteine through the conserved F or W. A D gene is named only where the DNA matches it firmly. Not all rows give a size; the values are once, few, many and, for expanded clones, a class.

TRBV4-1	TRBD1	TRBJ2-7	-	TGCGCCAGCAGCCAACCTCCGGGACAGCGCCACGAGCAGTACTTC	CASSQPPGQRHEQYF
TRBV9	-	TRBJ2-5	-	TGTGCCAGCAGTCCGGCGATTCGGGAGACCCAGTACTTC	CASSPAIRETQYF
TRBV5-1	-	TRBJ2-7	-	TGCGCCAGCAGCTTGGTTGTCTCGGTGTACTCCTACGAGCAGTACTTC	CASSLVVSVYSYEQYF
TRBV28	-	TRBJ1-1	-	TGTGCCAGCAGGTGGTACACTGAAGCTTTCTTT	CASRWYTEAFF
TRBV6-6	-	TRBJ2-1	-	TGTGCCAGCAGTTATCTGATGGGACTCATTGAGCAGTTCTTC	CASSYLMGLIEQFF
TRBV14	-	TRBJ2-2	-	TGTGCCAGCAGCCAAGCCGCGTGGCAGACGAACACCGGGGAGCTGTTTTTT	CASSQAAWQTNTGELFF
TRBV25-1	-	TRBJ2-5	-	TGTGCCAGCAGCAGGGACGGACTACGACCTTCTAAAGAGACCCAGTACTTC	CASSRDGLRPSKETQYF
TRBV15	-	TRBJ2-1	-	TGTGCCACCAGCAGAGCTCACAATGAGCAGTTCTTC	CATSRAHNEQFF
TRBV6-4	-	TRBJ2-7	-	TGTGCCAGCAGTGACGGGGTTTCCACCTACGAGCAGTACTTC	CASSDGVSTYEQYF
TRBV4-1	TRBD1	TRBJ1-1	-	TGCGCCAGCAGCCACGGGACAGGGAGGCGGACTGAAGCTTTCTTT	CASSHGTGRRTEAFF
TRBV3-1/TRBV3-2	-	TRBJ2-7	-	TGTGCCAGCAGCCAGGGACCCGAGGTCTACGAGCAGTACTTC	CASSQGPEVYEQYF
TRBV30	TRBD2	TRBJ2-2	-	TGTGCCTGGAGGCAAACGGGAGGGCTCACCGGGGAGCTGTTTTTT	CAWRQTGGLTGELFF
TRBV30	-	TRBJ1-1	-	TGTGCCTGGAGTAAGAGGGGGAGGGTCCCGGGCACTGAAGCTTTCTTT	CAWSKRGRVPGTEAFF
TRBV27	TRBD1	TRBJ1-1	-	TGTGCCAGCAGCAGTTTGACAGGGCTCGGAATGAACACTGAAGCTTTCTTT	CASSSLTGLGMNTEAFF
TRBV30	-	TRBJ1-2	-	TGTGCCTGGAGTGTACACGTCAACTATGGCTACACCTTC	CAWSVHVNYGYTF
TRBV7-8	TRBD1	TRBJ2-5	once	TGTGCCAGCAGCTTAGTGCGCAGGGGGGAGACCCAGTACTTC	CASSLVRRGETQYF
TRBV19	TRBD2	TRBJ2-1	once	TGTGCCACCACACGTCTAGCGGGGATCTACAATGAGCAGTTCTTC	CATTRLAGIYNEQFF
TRBV14	-	TRBJ1-6	-	TGTGCCAGCAGCCAAGGGGGCAGCTGGAATTCACCCCTCCACTTT	CASSQGGSWNSPLHF
TRBV7-9	-	TRBJ1-5	-	TGTGCCAGCAGCTTATCGGTGGTAAATCAGCCCCAGCATTTT	CASSLSVVNQPQHF
TRBV5-8	-	TRBJ2-6	-	TGTGCCAGCAGCTTACCGGGGAGCTCTGGGGCCAACGTCCTGACTTTC	CASSLPGSSGANVLTF
TRBV2	-	TRBJ1-1	-	TGTGCCAGCAGTGTCGGGGGGGACACTGAAGCTTTCTTT	CASSVGGDTEAFF